This T cell receptor (beta chain) was captured by sequencing in a study of control samples from healthy donors and cancer patients. CDR3 length: 12 residues. Germline lookup yields CDR1 SGHAT and CDR2 FQNNGV. Trimming pared 5 bases from V and 11 bases from J, leaving 10 bases between. The protocol was immunoSEQ multiplex PCR, while the TCRdb copy is restricted to in-frame clones and leaves out a portion. The table shows approximately 150,000 clones, with approximately 94% occurring only once. The chain combines TRBV11-2 with TRBJ1-6; D is perhaps TRBD1 (5 bases). This TCR derives from a woman aged 18-35 years in good health. The source material was blood. The CDR3 nucleotides read TGTGCCAGCAGCCTGGGACCGACACCCCTCCACTTT. Its translation: CASSLGPTPLHF.